Each of the 22 T cell receptor beta chains below was sequenced from the same sample in a study of CD8+ T cells in alopecia areata. TCR sequencing used cDNA made by reverse transcription of extracted RNA. Libraries were prepared by immunoSEQ multiplex PCR; TCRdb keeps only in-frame clonotypes and omits some of them. Found here are about 290,000 clones, more than 45% of them singletons; the top ten hold around 1.7%. Treatment given: oral pan-JAK inhibitor, 5-10 mg twice daily. This specimen was CD4+ T cells sorted from blood, taken at week 24, from a patient treated with tofacitinib. The receptors stem from a human donor with alopecia areata.

The chain uses TRBV9 and TRBJ2-3, with D possibly TRBD2 on 5 matching bases. The V end lost 2 bases, the J end lost 5 bases, and 12 bases lay between the germline ends. From germline, CDR1 is SGDLS and CDR2 YYNGEE. This CDR3 is built from 14 residues. CDR3 sequence reads: CASSVRVAGDTQYF. For the CDR3, the DNA is TGTGCCAGCAGCGTGAGGGTTGCGGGAGATACGCAGTATTTT.

This clone turned up a few times. V gene TRBV9 combines with J gene TRBJ2-7; 7 bases fit TRBD1. Germline V gives CDR1 SGDLS, CDR2 YYNGEE. The CDR3 contains 17 residues. V lost 2 bases and J lost 5; bases outside the gene matches: 16. This CDR3 reads CASSVPPVGRGNHEQYF. CDR3 DNA sequence: TGTGCCAGCAGCGTTCCTCCGGTGGGCAGGGGGAACCACGAGCAGTACTTC.

DNA for the CDR3: TGCGCTACCAAGGGGATGTCTAGCAATCAGCCCCAGCATTTT. Its protein product is CATKGMSSNQPQHF. The chain couples TRBV5-1 to TRBJ1-5, with D perhaps TRBD1 (5 bases). Per the germline V gene, CDR1 is SGHRS and CDR2 is YFSETQ. This CDR3 has 14 amino acids.

This clone was detected only a few times. The chain recombines TRBV29-1 with TRBJ2-7; tentatively, D is TRBD1 (6 bases). This CDR3 is built from 12 residues. Germline values: CDR1 SQVTM, CDR2 ANQGSEA. Trimming left V 5 bases short and J 5 bases short, with 13 bases between. The CDR3 sequence: CSVPYRDHEQYF. As DNA, the CDR3 is TGCAGCGTTCCGTACAGGGACCACGAGCAGTACTTC.

The chain recombines TRBV30 with TRBJ2-3; 8 positions agree with TRBD1. Germline CDR1 GTSNPN, CDR2 SVGIG (reference sequence). The V gene end was trimmed by 1 base and the J gene end by 0 bases; junction bases not matched to a gene: 3. This CDR3 has 15 amino acids. The CDR3 loop reads CAWSGPGGSTDTQYF. In nucleotides, the CDR3 is TGTGCCTGGAGTGGACCAGGGGGCAGCACAGATACGCAGTATTTT.

This clone is medium-sized. The V and J genes are TRBV29-1 and TRBJ2-7; D might be TRBD1 (5 bases). V was cut by 6 bases and J by 6 bases, with 18 bases left in between. This CDR3 contains 13 residues. CDR1 is SQVTM and CDR2 is ANQGSEA in the germline V gene. The CDR3, as DNA: TGCAGCGTCAGAACGGCCTCAGGGCTCGAGCAGTACTTC. This codes for CSVRTASGLEQYF.

This chain connects TRBV4-1 to TRBJ2-7, with 14 positions matching TRBD2. There are 18 residues in the CDR3. The trim removed 1 base at V and 0 bases at J, leaving 5 bases unmatched. The V gene's germline CDR1 is MGHRA and CDR2 YSYEKL. This CDR3 is CASSQVGLAGEGSYEQYF. CDR3 nucleotide sequence: TGCGCCAGCAGCCAAGTGGGACTAGCGGGGGAGGGCTCCTACGAGCAGTACTTC.

Note on this clone: This specimen includes other DNA sequences encoding the same CDR3. The chain employs TRBV23-1 and TRBJ1-2; no clear D gene. TRBV23-1 is classed as an ORF, of uncertain function. Trimming cost V 3 bases and J 8 bases, with 4 bases left between them. The CDR3 loop spans 10 amino acids. CDR3 nucleotide sequence: TGCGCCAGCAGTCATCGCGGCTACACCTTC. It encodes CASSHRGYTF.

This chain links TRBV6-5 with TRBJ1-4, with unresolved D. This CDR3 contains 13 residues. Germline loops: CDR1 MNHEY, CDR2 SVGAGI. Trimming pared 6 bases from V and 0 bases from J, leaving 5 bases between. The CDR3 nucleotides read TGTGCCAGCAGACGGACAACTAATGAAAAACTGTTTTTT. As protein: CASRRTTNEKLFF.

This clone was observed a handful of times. This chain connects TRBV28 to TRBJ2-7; maybe TRBD1 (5 bases). CDR3 length equals 14 residues. With 6 bases removed from V and 2 bases from J, the gap between germline ends came to 14 bases. Looked up from germline, CDR1 is MDHEN and CDR2 is SYDVKM. The CDR3 reads CASSPRVLAYEQYF. Written as DNA, the CDR3 is TGTGCCAGCAGCCCCAGGGTCCTGGCCTACGAGCAGTACTTC.

The rearrangement links TRBV30 to TRBJ1-3, with unresolved D. Germline V gene sequence: CDR1 GTSNPN, CDR2 SVGIG (reference sequence). V was trimmed by 2 bases and J by 3 bases, leaving 11 bases between them. There are 14 residues in the CDR3. CDR3 coding DNA: TGTGCCTGGAGTTGGGGAGTAGGTGGAAACACCATATATTTT. Its protein is CAWSWGVGGNTIYF.

This clone was counted only a few times. V is TRBV29-1 and J is TRBJ2-3; perhaps D is TRBD1 or TRBD2 (5 bases each). CDR3 length equals 16 residues. The V gene lost 3 bases and the J gene lost 0 bases, with 16 bases spanning the gap. The germline gives CDR1 SQVTM, CDR2 ANQGSEA. The CDR3 region is CSVDAPGPSSTDTQYF. The CDR3 nucleotides are TGCAGCGTTGATGCTCCGGGGCCATCTAGCACAGATACGCAGTATTTT.

This clone has only a few counts. The CDR3 region is CASSLMRGGNTEAFF. CDR3 coding DNA: TGTGCCAGCAGCTTAATGAGGGGAGGGAACACTGAAGCTTTCTTT. The V call is TRBV11-1, the J call TRBJ1-1, with D possibly being TRBD1 (5 bases). Germline-derived CDR1 and CDR2 are SGHAT and FQDESV (reference sequence). The CDR3 loop spans 15 amino acids. Deletions cut 2 bases from V and 1 base from J, with 11 bases between.

V gene TRBV5-6 combines with J gene TRBJ1-2, with 9 bases identical to TRBD1. J was trimmed by 4 bases and V by 3 bases; bases with no gene match: 10. CDR1 and CDR2 (germline): SGHDT, YYEEEE. CDR3 length: 16 residues. The CDR3 reads CASSSTEDRGVYGYTF. In DNA form, the CDR3 reads TGTGCCAGCAGCTCAACTGAGGACAGGGGAGTCTATGGCTACACCTTC. Complete variable domain (other parts from reference TRBV5-6 and TRBJ1-2): DAGVTQSPTHLIKTRGQQVTLRCSPKSGHDTVSWYQQALGQGPQFIFQYYEEEERQRGNFPDRFSGHQFPNYSSELNVNALLLGDSALYLCASSSTEDRGVYGYTFGSGTRLTVV.

The chain recombines TRBV7-2 with TRBJ2-2; D is possibly TRBD2 (5 bases). CDR3 length: 13 amino acids. The ends were cut back, 6 bases at V and 6 bases at J, with 11 bases in the middle. CDR1 is SGHTA and CDR2 is FQGNSA in the germline V gene. The CDR3 loop is CASRRERAGELFF. CDR3 in DNA: TGTGCCAGCAGGAGGGAGAGGGCCGGGGAGCTGTTTTTT.

This clone was picked up a small number of times. This chain uses TRBV4-3 with TRBJ1-4; TRBD1 is a possible D gene (6 bases). The CDR3 loop spans 15 amino acids. The germline V gene has CDR1 LGHNA and CDR2 YSLEER. V gave up 2 bases and J gave up 9 bases, with 16 bases separating them. The chain's CDR3 is CASSQSRGSGQKLFF. In DNA, the CDR3 is TGCGCCAGCAGCCAATCAAGGGGGTCAGGTCAAAAACTGTTTTTT.

DNA of the CDR3: TGCAGCGTTGGGGGTCAGTTGTCCTATGGCTACACCTTC. Translation gives CSVGGQLSYGYTF. The J gene is TRBJ1-2, the V gene TRBV29-1; D gene ambiguous. Germline CDR1 and CDR2: SQVTM and ANQGSEA. This CDR3 contains 13 residues. Trimming pared 4 bases from V and 4 bases from J, leaving 13 bases between.

The chain couples TRBV4-1 to TRBJ1-1, with D possibly TRBD1 on 5 matching bases. V was cut by 3 bases and J by 3 bases, with 14 bases left in between. The CDR3 has 15 residues. The germline gives CDR1 MGHRA, CDR2 YSYEKL. The CDR3 spells CASSQGGTGYTEAFF. The CDR3 DNA is TGCGCCAGCAGCCAGGGGGGGACCGGCTACACTGAAGCTTTCTTT.

The V gene is TRBV6-5, the J gene TRBJ1-5, with D possibly being TRBD1 (6 bases). V gave up 10 bases and J gave up 6 bases, with 13 bases separating them. CDR3 length equals 12 residues. Germline CDR1 reads MNHEY; CDR2 reads SVGAGI. The CDR3 nucleotides are TGTGCCACCGGACGAGGGGGTCAGCCCCAGCATTTT. Its protein product is CATGRGGQPQHF.

The V gene is TRBV18, the J gene TRBJ2-3; 9 bases are a match to TRBD2. Germline V gene data show CDR1 as KGHSH and CDR2 as LQKENI. V trimming: 2 bases; J trimming: 0 bases; junction bases outside the gene matches: 6. The CDR3 consists of 17 residues. In nucleotides, the CDR3 is TGTGCCAGCTCACCATTTCTAGCGGGGACTAGCACAGATACGCAGTATTTT. It codes for CASSPFLAGTSTDTQYF.

V and J are TRBV30 and TRBJ2-7, with D uncertain. The V gene lost 2 bases and the J gene lost 5 bases, with 13 bases spanning the gap. The V gene's germline CDR1 is GTSNPN and CDR2 SVGIG (reference sequence). The CDR3 runs 13 residues. The CDR3 coding sequence is TGTGCCTGGAGTCCCGACTTGGCTCACGAGCAGTACTTC. Protein sequence: CAWSPDLAHEQYF.

Notes on this clone: This sample also contains other DNA sequences that code for the same CDR3. The rearrangement uses TRBV29-1 and TRBJ1-1; D possibly corresponds to TRBD1 (6 bases). This CDR3 has 12 residues. Germline lookup yields CDR1 SQVTM and CDR2 ANQGSEA. The V gene lost 3 bases and the J gene lost 2 bases, with 7 bases spanning the gap. The DNA of the CDR3 is TGCAGCGTTGACAGGGGAAACACTGAAGCTTTCTTT. It yields the protein CSVDRGNTEAFF.